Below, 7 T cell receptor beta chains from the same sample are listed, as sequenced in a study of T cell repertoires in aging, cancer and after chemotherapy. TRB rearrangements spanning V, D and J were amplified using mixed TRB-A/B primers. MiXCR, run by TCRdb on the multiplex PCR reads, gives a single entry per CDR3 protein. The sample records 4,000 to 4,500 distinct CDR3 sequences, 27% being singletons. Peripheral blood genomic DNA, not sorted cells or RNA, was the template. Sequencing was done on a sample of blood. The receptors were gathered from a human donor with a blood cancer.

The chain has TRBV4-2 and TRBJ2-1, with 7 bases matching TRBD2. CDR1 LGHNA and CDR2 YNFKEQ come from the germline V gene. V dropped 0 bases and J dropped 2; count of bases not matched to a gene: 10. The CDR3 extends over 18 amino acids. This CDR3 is CASSQDGEGAGTYNEQFF. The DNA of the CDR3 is TGTGCCAGCAGCCAAGATGGGGAGGGAGCGGGAACCTACAATGAGCAGTTCTTC.

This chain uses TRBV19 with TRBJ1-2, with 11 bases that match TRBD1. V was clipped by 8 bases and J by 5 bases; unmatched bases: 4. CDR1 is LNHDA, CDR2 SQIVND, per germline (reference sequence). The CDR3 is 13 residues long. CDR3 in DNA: TGTGCCAGTTCGGACAGGGGGCTATATGGCTACACCTTC. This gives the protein CASSDRGLYGYTF. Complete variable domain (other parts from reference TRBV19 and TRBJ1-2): DGGITQSPKYLFRKEGQNVTLSCEQNLNHDAMYWYRQDPGQGLRLIYYSQIVNDFQKGDIAEGYSVSREKKESFPLTVTSAQKNPTAFYLCASSDRGLYGYTFGSGTRLTVV.

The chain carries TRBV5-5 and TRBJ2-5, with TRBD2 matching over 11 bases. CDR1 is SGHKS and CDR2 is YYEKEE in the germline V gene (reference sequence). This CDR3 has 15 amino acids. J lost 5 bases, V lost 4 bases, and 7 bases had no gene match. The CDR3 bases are TGTGCCAGCAGCCTCCGACTAGCGGGACTCGAGACCCAGTACTTC. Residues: CASSLRLAGLETQYF.

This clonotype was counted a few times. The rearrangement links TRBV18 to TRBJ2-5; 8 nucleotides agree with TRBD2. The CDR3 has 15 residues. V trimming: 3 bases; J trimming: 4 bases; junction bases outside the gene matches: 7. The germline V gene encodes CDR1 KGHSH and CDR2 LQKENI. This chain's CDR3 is CASSPSGGPRETQYF. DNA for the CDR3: TGTGCCAGCTCACCCTCGGGAGGGCCCCGAGAGACCCAGTACTTC. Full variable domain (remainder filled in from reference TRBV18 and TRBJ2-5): NAGVMQNPRHLVRRRGQEARLRCSPMKGHSHVYWYRQLPEEGLKFMVYLQKENIIDESGMPKERFSAEFPKEGPSILRIQQVVRGDSAAYFCASSPSGGPRETQYFGPGTRLLVL.

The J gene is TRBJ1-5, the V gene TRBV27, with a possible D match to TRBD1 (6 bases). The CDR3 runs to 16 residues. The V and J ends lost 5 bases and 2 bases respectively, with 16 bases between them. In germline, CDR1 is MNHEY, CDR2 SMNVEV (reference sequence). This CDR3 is CASSEDLAGGNQPQHF. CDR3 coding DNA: TGTGCCAGCAGTGAAGATTTAGCAGGGGGCAATCAGCCCCAGCATTTT.

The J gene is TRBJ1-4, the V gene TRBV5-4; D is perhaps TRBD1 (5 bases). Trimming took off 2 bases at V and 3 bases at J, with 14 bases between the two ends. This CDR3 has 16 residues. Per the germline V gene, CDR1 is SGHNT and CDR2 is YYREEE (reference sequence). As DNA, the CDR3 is TGTGCCAGCAGCTTAACGGGGAGAGGGGCTAATGAAAAACTGTTTTTT. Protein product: CASSLTGRGANEKLFF.

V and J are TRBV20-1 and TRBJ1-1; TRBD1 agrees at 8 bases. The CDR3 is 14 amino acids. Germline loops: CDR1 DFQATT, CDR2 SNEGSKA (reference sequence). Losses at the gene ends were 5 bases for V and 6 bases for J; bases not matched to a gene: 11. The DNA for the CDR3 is TGCAGTGCTCTTAGGACAGGGAGGGGCTCTGAAGCTTTCTTT. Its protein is CSALRTGRGSEAFF.